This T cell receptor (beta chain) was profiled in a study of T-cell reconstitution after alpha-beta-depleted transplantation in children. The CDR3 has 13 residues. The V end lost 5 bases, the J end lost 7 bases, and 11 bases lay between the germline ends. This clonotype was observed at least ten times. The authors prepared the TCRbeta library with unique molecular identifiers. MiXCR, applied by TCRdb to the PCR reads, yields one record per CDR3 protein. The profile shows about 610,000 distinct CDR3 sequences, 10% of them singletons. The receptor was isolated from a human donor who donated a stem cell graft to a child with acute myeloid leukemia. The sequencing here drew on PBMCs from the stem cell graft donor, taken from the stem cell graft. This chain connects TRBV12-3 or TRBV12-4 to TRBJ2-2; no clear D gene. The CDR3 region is CASSRALHGELFF. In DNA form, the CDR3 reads TGTGCCAGCAGTCGGGCCCTCCACGGGGAGCTGTTTTTT.